Sequencing of this TCR beta chain was carried out in a study of T cells in Graves' hyperthyroidism and ophthalmopathy. Whole-study context: Peripheral blood was collected at initial diagnosis, before any treatment. Study-wide findings and caveats: Within blood appeared most thyroid clonotypes that had expanded above 0.001. The model's output predicted ophthalmopathy at a median of about 5.9 months prior to onset.

Patients having uncontrolled infection, another autoimmune disease, pregnancy or lactation were not included. RNA transcripts yielded amplified TCR beta CDR3 regions. TCR CDR3 underwent first-round RT-PCR with the HTBI primer set. One entry per CDR3 protein results from TCRdb running MiXCR on the multiplex PCR reads. The top ten clones hold approximately 11% of a sample with about 480,000 distinct CDR3 sequences, approximately 25% of them seen once. Germline V CDR1 and CDR2: MNHEY, SVGAGI. This CDR3 region has 16 residues. V was clipped by 6 bases and J by 8 bases, with 25 bases between them. This clonotype was found many times. Its antigen is unknown.

The sequencing input was blood. The clonotype was recovered from a woman aged 25 to 39 with Graves' ophthalmopathy. The chain combines TRBV6-5 with TRBJ1-2, with D possibly TRBD1 on 5 matching bases. The CDR3 DNA follows: TGTGCCAGCAGCTCCGTCCAGGTTGAAAGGAGGGGCGGCTACACCTTC. It yields the protein CASSSVQVERRGGYTF.